This T cell receptor beta chain came from a study of T cell responses to AZD1222 COVID-19 vaccine. Whole-study context: Timing groups of about 4 and about 12 weeks for second doses were pooled.

The repertoire was sequenced with immunoSEQ multiplex PCR; TCRdb's copy has only in-frame clones and lacks some. The profile shows over 100,000 clones, just over 85% of them singletons. Comment on this clone: What it recognizes is unknown.

The germline V gene encodes CDR1 SGHAT and CDR2 FQNNGV. Trimming took 6 bases from V and 7 from J, leaving 21 bases between them. The CDR3 runs 15 residues. Whole-study findings and limits: Spike-specific TCR breadth and depth rose after two AZD1222 doses.

Material: peripheral blood, obtained on day 0 of AZD1222 vaccination. The rearrangement uses TRBV11-2 and TRBJ1-1; D possibly corresponds to TRBD1 (6 bases). The receptor comes from an adult in good health. CDR3 sequence (DNA): TGTGCCAGCAGTAGGACCCACAGGGCGGGCGATGAAGCTTTCTTT. Translating it yields CASSRTHRAGDEAFF.